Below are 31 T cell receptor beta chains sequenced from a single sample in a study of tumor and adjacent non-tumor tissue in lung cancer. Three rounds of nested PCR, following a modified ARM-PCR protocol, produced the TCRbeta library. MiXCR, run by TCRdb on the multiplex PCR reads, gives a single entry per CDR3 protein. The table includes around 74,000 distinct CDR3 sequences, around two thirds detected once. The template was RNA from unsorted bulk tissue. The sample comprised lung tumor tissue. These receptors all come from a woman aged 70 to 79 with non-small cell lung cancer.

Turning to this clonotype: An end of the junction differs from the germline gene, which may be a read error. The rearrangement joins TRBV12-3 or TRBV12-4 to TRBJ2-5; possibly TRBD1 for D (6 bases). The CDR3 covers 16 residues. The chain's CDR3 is CASSLGQGIPQETQYF. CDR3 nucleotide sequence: TGTGCCAGCAGCTTAGGGCAGGGGATACCTCAAGAGACCCAGTACTTC.

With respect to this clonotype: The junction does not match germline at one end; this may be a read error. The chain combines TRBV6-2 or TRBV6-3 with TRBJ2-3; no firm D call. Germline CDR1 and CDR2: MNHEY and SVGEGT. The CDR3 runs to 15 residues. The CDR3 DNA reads TGTGCCAGTAGTTACTCCACCCCGCCTGGAACATCGCAGTTTTTT. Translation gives CASSYSTPPGTSQFF.

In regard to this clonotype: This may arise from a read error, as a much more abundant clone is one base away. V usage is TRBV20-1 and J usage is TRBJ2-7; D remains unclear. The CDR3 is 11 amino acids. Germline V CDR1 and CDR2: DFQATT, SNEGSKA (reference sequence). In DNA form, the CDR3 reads TGCAGTGTTCAAAACTTCTACGAGGAGTACTTC. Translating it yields CSVQNFYEEYF.

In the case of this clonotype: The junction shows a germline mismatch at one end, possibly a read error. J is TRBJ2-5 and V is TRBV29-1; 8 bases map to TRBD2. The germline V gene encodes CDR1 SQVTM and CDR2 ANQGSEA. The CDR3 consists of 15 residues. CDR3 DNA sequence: TGCAGCCACCGGGAGGGCAGTGGTCCCCAAGAGGCCCAGTACTTC. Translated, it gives CSHREGSGPQEAQYF.

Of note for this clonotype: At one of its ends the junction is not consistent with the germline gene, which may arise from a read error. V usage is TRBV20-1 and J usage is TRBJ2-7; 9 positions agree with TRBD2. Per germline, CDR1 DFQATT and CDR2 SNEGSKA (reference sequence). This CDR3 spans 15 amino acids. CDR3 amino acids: CTARIAGEGFYEQYF. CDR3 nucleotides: TGCACTGCTAGAATAGCGGGAGAGGGGTTCTACGAGCAGTATTTC.

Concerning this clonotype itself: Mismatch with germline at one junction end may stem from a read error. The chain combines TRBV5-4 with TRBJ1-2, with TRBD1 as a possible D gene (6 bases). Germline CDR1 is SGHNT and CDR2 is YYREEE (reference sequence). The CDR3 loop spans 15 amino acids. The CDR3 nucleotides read TGTGCCAGCAGCTTGCGGGGGCCAGGGGTGGCTAGCTACATCTTC. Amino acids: CASSLRGPGVASYIF.

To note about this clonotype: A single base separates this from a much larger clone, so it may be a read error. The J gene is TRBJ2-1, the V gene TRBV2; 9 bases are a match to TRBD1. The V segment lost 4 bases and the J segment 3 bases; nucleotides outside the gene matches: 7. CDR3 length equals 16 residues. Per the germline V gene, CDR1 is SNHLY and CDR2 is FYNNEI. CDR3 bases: TGTGCCAGCAGTGGGAGGGACAGGGCCAACTACAATGAGCAGTTCTTC. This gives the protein CASSGRDRANYNEQFF.

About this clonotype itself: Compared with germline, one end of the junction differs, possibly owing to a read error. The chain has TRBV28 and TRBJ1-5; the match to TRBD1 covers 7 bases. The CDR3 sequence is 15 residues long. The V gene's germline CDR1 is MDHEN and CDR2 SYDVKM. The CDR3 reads CASSWEGQCRGPQHF. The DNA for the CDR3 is TGTGCCAGCAGTTGGGAGGGACAGTGCCGTGGTCCCCAACATTTT.

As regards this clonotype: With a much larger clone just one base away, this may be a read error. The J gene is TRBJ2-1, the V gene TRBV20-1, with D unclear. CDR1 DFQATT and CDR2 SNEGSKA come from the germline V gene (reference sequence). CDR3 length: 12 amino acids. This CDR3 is CNASHSYNEQFF. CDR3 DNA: TGCAATGCTAGTCACTCTTACAATGAGCAGTTCTTC.

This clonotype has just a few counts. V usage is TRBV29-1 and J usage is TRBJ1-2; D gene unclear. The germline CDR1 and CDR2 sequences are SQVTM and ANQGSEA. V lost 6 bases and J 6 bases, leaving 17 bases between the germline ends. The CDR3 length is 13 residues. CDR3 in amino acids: CSVGQGMGNGYTF. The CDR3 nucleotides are TGCAGCGTGGGTCAAGGGATGGGGAATGGCTACACCTTC.

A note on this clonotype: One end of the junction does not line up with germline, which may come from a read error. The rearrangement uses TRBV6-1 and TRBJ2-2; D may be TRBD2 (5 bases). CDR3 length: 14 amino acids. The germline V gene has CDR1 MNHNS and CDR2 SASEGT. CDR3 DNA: TGTGCCAGCAGTGGAGGGCGGAACACCGGGGAACTGTTTTTT. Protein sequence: CASSGGRNTGELFF.

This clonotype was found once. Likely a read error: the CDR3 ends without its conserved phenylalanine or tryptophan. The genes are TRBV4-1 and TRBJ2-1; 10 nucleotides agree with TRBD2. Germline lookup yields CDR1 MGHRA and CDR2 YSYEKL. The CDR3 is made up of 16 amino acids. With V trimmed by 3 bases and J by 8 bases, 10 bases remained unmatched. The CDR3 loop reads CASSHKTSGCLDEQFY. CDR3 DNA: TGCGCCAGCAGCCACAAGACTAGCGGGTGTCTCGATGAGCAGTTCTAC.

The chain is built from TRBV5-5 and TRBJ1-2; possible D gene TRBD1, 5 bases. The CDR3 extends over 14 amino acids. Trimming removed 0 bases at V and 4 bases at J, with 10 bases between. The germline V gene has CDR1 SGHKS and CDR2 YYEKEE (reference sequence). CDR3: CASSLGVGVYGYTF. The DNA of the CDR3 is TGTGCCAGCAGCTTGGGGGTAGGGGTCTATGGCTACACCTTC.

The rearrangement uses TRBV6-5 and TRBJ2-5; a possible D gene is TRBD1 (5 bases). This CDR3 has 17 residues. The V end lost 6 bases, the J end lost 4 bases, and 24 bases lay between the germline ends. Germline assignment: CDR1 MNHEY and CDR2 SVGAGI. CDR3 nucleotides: TGTGCCAGCAGCAGTTTGACAGTGGGTCTCTGGCCAGAGACCCAGTACTTC. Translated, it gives CASSSLTVGLWPETQYF.

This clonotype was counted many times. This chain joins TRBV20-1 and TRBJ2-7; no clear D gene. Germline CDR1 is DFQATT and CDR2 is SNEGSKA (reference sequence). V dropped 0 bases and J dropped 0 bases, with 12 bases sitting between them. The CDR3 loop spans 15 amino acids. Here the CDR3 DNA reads TGCAGTGCTAGAGATAGTCCAAAACCCTCCTACGAGCAGTACTTC. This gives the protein CSARDSPKPSYEQYF.

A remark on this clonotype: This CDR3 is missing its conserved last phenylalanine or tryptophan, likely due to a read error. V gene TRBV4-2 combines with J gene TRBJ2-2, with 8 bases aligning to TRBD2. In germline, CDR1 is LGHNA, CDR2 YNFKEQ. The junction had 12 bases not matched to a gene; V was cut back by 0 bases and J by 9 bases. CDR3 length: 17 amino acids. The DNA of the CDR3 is TGTGCCAGCAGCCAAGATTCTAGCGGGTGGATTACCTGGGAGCTGTTTTCT. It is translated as CASSQDSSGWITWELFS.

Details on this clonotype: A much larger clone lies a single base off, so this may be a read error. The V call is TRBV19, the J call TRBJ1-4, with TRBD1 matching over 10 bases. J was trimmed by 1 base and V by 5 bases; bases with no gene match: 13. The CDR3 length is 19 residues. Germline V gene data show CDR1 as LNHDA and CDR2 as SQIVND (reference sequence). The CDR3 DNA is TGTGCCAGTAGTCCCCAAGGACAGGGGGGACTTGTAACTAATGAAAAACTGTTTTTT. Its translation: CASSPQGQGGLVTNEKLFF.

The CDR3 sequence: CATSRQGDRTDTQYF. Here the CDR3 DNA reads TGTGCCACCAGTAGACAGGGGGACAGAACAGATACGCAGTATTTT. The V gene is TRBV24-1, the J gene TRBJ2-3; TRBD1 aligns across 9 bases. This CDR3 has 15 residues. Germline CDR1 is KGHDR and CDR2 is SFDVKD. With V trimmed by 6 bases and J by 3 bases, 6 bases remained unmatched.

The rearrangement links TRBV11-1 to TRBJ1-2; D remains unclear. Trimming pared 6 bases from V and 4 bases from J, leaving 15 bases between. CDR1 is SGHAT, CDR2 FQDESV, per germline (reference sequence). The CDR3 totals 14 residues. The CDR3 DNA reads TGTGCCAGCAGTCAGTCAGGAGTTGCCTATGGCTACACCTTC. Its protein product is CASSQSGVAYGYTF.

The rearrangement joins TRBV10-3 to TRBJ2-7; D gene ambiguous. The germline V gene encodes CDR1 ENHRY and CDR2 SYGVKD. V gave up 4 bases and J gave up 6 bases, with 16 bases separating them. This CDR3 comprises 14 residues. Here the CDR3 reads CAISVSFEAPEQYF. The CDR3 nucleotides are TGTGCCATCAGTGTGTCGTTCGAAGCTCCCGAGCAGTACTTC.

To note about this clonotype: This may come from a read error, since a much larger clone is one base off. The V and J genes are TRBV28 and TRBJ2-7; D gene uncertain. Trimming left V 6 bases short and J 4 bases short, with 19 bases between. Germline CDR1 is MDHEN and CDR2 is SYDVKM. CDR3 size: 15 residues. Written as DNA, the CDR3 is TGTGCCAGCAGGGTTGGGATAGGTTCGTTTTACGAGCAGTACTTC. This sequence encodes CASRVGIGSFYEQYF. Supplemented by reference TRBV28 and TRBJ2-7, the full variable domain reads DVKVTQSSRYLVKRTGEKVFLECVQDMDHENMFWYRQDPGLGLRLIYFSYDVKMKEKGDIPEGYSVSREKKERFSLILESASTNQTSMYLCASRVGIGSFYEQYFGPGTRLTVT.

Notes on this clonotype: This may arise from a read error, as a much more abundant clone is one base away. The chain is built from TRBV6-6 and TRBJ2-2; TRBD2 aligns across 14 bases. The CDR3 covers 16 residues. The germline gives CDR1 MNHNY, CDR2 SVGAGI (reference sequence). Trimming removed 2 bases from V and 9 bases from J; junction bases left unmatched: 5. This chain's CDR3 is CASSYRTSGRPRELFF. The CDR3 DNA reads TGTGCCAGCAGTTACCGGACTAGCGGGAGGCCCCGGGAGCTGTTTTTT.

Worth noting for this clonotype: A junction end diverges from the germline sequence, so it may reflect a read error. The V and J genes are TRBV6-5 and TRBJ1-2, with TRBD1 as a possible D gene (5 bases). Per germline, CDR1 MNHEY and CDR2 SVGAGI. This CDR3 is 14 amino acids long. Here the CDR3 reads CANKRLGRGYDYTF. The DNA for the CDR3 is TGTGCCAACAAGCGCCTGGGACGGGGCTATGACTACACCTTC.

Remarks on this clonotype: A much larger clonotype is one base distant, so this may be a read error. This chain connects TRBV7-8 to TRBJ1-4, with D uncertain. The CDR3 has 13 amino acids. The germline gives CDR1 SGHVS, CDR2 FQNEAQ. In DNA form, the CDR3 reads TGTACCAGCAGCTTTGGCAGGAGGAAAAAACTGTTTTTT. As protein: CTSSFGRRKKLFF. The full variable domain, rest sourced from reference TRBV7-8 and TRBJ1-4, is GAGVSQSPRYKVAKRGQDVALRCDPISGHVSLFWYQQALGQGPEFLTYFQNEAQLDKSGLPSDRFFAERPEGSVSTLKIQRTQQEDSAVYLCTSSFGRRKKLFFGSGTQLSVL.

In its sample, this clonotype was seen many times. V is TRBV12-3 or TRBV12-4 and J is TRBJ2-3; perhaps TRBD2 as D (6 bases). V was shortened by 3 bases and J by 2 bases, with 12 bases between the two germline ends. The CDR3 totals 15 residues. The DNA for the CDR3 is TGTGCCAGCAGTTTGAACATGGGACTCACAGATACGCAGTATTTT. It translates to CASSLNMGLTDTQYF.

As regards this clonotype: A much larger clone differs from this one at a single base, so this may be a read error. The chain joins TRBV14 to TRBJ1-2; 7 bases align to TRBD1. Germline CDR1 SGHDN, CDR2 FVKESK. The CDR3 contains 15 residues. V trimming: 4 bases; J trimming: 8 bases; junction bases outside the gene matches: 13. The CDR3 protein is CASSRVIKGAGGYTF. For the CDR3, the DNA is TGTGCCAGCAGCCGAGTAATAAAGGGGGCGGGCGGCTACACCTTC.

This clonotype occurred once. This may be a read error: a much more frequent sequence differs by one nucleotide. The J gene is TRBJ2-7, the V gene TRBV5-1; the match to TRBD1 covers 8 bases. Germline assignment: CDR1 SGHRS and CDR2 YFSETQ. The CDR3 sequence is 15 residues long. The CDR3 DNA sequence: TGCGCCAGCAGCCCCGATCCAGGGGGCATCGACGAGCATTACTTC. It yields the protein CASSPDPGGIDEHYF.

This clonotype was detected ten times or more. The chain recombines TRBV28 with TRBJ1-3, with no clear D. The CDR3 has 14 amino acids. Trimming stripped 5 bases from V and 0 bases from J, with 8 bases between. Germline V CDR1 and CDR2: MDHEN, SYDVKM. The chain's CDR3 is CASSIGSSGNTIYF. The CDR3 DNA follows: TGTGCCAGCAGTATAGGGAGCTCTGGAAACACCATATATTTT.

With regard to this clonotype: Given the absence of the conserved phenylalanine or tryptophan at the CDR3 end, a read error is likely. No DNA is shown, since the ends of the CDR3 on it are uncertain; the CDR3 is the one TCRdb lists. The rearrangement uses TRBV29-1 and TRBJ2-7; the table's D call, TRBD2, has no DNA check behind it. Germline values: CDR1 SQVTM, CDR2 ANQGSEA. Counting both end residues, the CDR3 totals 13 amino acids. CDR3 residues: CSVRASTSYELYI.

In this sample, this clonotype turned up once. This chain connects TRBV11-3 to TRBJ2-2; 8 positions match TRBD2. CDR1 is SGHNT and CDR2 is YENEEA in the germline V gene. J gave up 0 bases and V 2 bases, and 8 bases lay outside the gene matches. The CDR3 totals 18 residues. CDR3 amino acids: CASSLWGPGLANTGELFF. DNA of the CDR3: TGTGCCAGCAGCTTATGGGGGCCGGGACTAGCGAACACCGGGGAGCTGTTTTTT.

In nucleotides, the CDR3 is TGTGCCACCAGCGAGACAGGAGGCAGTCAGCCCCAGCATTTT. Translating gives CATSETGGSQPQHF. V and J are TRBV6-1 and TRBJ1-5; D perhaps matches TRBD1 (6 bases). The CDR3 has 14 amino acids. Germline CDR1 reads MNHNS; CDR2 reads SASEGT. V lost 10 bases and J lost 6, with 19 bases in between.